Below are 17 T cell receptor beta chains sequenced from a single sample in a study of vaccination and CD4 T cells after COVID-19. TCRdb ran MiXCR on the PCR reads and lists one entry per CDR3 protein. This repertoire shows 25,000 to 30,000 distinct CDR3 sequences, under 65% found once; its top ten account for around 5.5%. The time point is: late sampling 161 to 241 days after vaccination in three convalescent patients. Sequencing used CD4+ T cells from blood, obtained about 7 months after SARS-CoV-2 vaccination. These receptors came from a human donor who had recovered from COVID-19.

The rearrangement uses TRBV10-3 and TRBJ2-3; 8 nucleotides agree with TRBD2. With V trimmed by 3 bases and J by 0 bases, 5 bases remained unmatched. In germline, CDR1 is ENHRY, CDR2 SYGVKD. The CDR3 runs 16 residues. Here the CDR3 reads CAISDPRGGSTDTQYF. The DNA for the CDR3 is TGTGCCATCAGTGACCCACGGGGGGGGAGCACAGATACGCAGTATTTT.

This clonotype has more than one count but fewer than ten. The CDR3 loop reads CASSGSTGRNQPQHF. The CDR3 DNA follows: TGTGCCAGCAGCGGTTCGACAGGGCGCAATCAGCCCCAGCATTTT. The rearrangement uses TRBV7-6 and TRBJ1-5, with TRBD1 identical over 7 bases. The CDR3 contains 15 residues. Trimming took 5 bases from V and 2 from J; bases not matched to a gene: 6. Germline values: CDR1 SGHVS, CDR2 FNYEAQ.

The chain employs TRBV19 and TRBJ1-5, with D possibly TRBD1 on 5 matching bases. Trimming cost V 7 bases and J 1 base, with 14 bases left between them. CDR3 size: 15 residues. From germline, CDR1 is LNHDA and CDR2 SQIVND (reference sequence). The CDR3 loop is CASNGRGASNQPQHF. The CDR3 nucleotides are TGTGCCAGTAACGGACGTGGGGCGAGCAATCAGCCCCAGCATTTT. Full variable domain (outside the CDR3, taken from reference TRBV19 and TRBJ1-5): DGGITQSPKYLFRKEGQNVTLSCEQNLNHDAMYWYRQDPGQGLRLIYYSQIVNDFQKGDIAEGYSVSREKKESFPLTVTSAQKNPTAFYLCASNGRGASNQPQHFGDGTRLSIL.

This clonotype was seen only a few times. The chain links TRBV7-9 to TRBJ2-7, with D hard to call. CDR1 is SEHNR and CDR2 is FQNEAQ in the germline V gene (reference sequence). Deletions cut 1 base from V and 6 bases from J, with 19 bases between. This CDR3 spans 16 amino acids. CDR3 sequence: CASSLVWRGTASEQYF. CDR3 in DNA: TGTGCCAGCAGCTTAGTATGGCGAGGCACGGCCAGCGAGCAGTACTTC.

The gene calls are TRBV20-1 and TRBJ2-3; 7 bases fit TRBD1. Germline V gene data show CDR1 as DFQATT and CDR2 as SNEGSKA (reference sequence). The junction had 13 bases not matched to a gene; V was cut back by 7 bases and J by 6 bases. The CDR3 has 14 residues. The CDR3, as DNA: TGCAGTGGATTAACAGGGGCCTCGGGGGATACGCAGTATTTT. Protein sequence: CSGLTGASGDTQYF.

The rearrangement joins TRBV6-5 to TRBJ2-3; a weak D match, TRBD2 (5 bases). The CDR3 is 13 amino acids. Germline values: CDR1 MNHEY, CDR2 SVGAGI. V lost 0 bases and J 4 bases, leaving 5 bases between the germline ends. CDR3 nucleotide sequence: TGTGCCAGCAGTTACTCAGCGGCAGATACGCAGTATTTT. Protein: CASSYSAADTQYF.

The chain uses TRBV4-1 and TRBJ2-1; no firm D call. The CDR3 contains 15 residues. CDR1 and CDR2 (germline): MGHRA, YSYEKL. The V end was cut by 0 bases, the J end by 2 bases, with 8 bases between. CDR3 nucleotides: TGCGCCAGCAGCCAAGATCTGGGAACCTACAATGAGCAGTTCTTC. This codes for CASSQDLGTYNEQFF.

This clonotype was detected a few times. V and J are TRBV7-9 and TRBJ2-7; unclear D gene. Per germline, CDR1 SEHNR and CDR2 FQNEAQ (reference sequence). This CDR3 region has 14 residues. V lost 3 bases and J 3 bases, leaving 12 bases between the germline ends. The CDR3 reads CASSLVSRHYEQYF. CDR3 DNA sequence: TGTGCCAGCAGCTTGGTATCCAGACACTACGAGCAGTACTTC.

This chain uses TRBV7-9 with TRBJ1-2, with a tentative D call TRBD1 (5 bases). The germline gives CDR1 SEHNR, CDR2 FQNEAQ (reference sequence). Trimming took off 1 base at V and 6 bases at J, with 15 bases between the two ends. This CDR3 region has 15 residues. The CDR3 DNA follows: TGTGCCAGCAGCTTAGGACGGGGCGCAAAGGATGGCTACACCTTC. Protein product: CASSLGRGAKDGYTF.

The chain has TRBV11-3 and TRBJ2-1; 14 bases fit TRBD2. The length of the CDR3 is 14 residues. Per germline, CDR1 SGHNT and CDR2 YENEEA. The V gene end was trimmed by 1 base and the J gene end by 13 bases; junction bases not matched to a gene: 3. This chain's CDR3 is CASSLGLAGGPQFF. In DNA form, the CDR3 reads TGTGCCAGCAGCTTAGGACTAGCGGGAGGGCCCCAGTTCTTC.

The count of this clonotype is one. The genes are TRBV19 and TRBJ1-1; the D is unclear. CDR3 length equals 13 residues. The germline gives CDR1 LNHDA, CDR2 SQIVND (reference sequence). V lost 4 bases and J lost 3, with 9 bases in between. CDR3 loop: CASSTNRDTEAFF. The CDR3 nucleotides are TGTGCCAGTAGTACCAACAGAGACACTGAAGCTTTCTTT.

This clonotype was seen a handful of times. The chain links TRBV28 to TRBJ2-6; 8 nucleotides line up with TRBD1. The CDR3 length is 17 residues. The V gene end was trimmed by 4 bases and the J gene end by 0 bases; junction bases not matched to a gene: 5. Per the germline V gene, CDR1 is MDHEN and CDR2 is SYDVKM. Written as DNA, the CDR3 is TGTGCCAGCAGTTCTCCCGGGACAGGCTCTGGGGCCAACGTCCTGACTTTC. Encoded protein: CASSSPGTGSGANVLTF.

This clonotype has just a few counts. The chain combines TRBV7-2 with TRBJ2-1; D possibly matches TRBD1 or TRBD2 (6 bases each). Deletions cut 2 bases from V and 7 bases from J, with 21 bases between. Germline CDR1 SGHTA, CDR2 FQGNSA. The CDR3 has 17 residues. This CDR3 reads CASSLLGAGLPGNEQFF. In DNA form, the CDR3 reads TGTGCCAGCAGCTTATTGGGGGCGGGGCTCCCCGGAAATGAGCAGTTCTTC.

The chain has TRBV7-9 and TRBJ2-3; 10 bases are a match to TRBD2. Germline CDR1 SEHNR, CDR2 FQNEAQ (reference sequence). V shed 10 bases, J shed 4 bases, and the junction held 8 bases outside the gene matches. The CDR3 is made up of 14 amino acids. As DNA, the CDR3 is TGTGCCATCGAGCGGGGGGGGCCCCCAGATACGCAGTATTTT. Encoded protein: CAIERGGPPDTQYF. Full variable domain (outside the CDR3, taken from reference TRBV7-9 and TRBJ2-3): DTGVSQNPRHKITKRGQNVTFRCDPISEHNRLYWYRQTLGQGPEFLTYFQNEAQLEKSRLLSDRFSAERPKGSFSTLEIQRTEQGDSAMYLCAIERGGPPDTQYFGPGTRLTVL.

V and J are TRBV28 and TRBJ1-2; no firm D call. This CDR3 has 17 residues. Germline V gene data show CDR1 as MDHEN and CDR2 as SYDVKM. The ends were cut back, 3 bases at V and 3 bases at J, with 20 bases in the middle. CDR3 bases: TGTGCCAGCAGTTTGTGGGGAACAGAGGCCCTTTACTATGGCTACACCTTC. Residues: CASSLWGTEALYYGYTF.

The V call is TRBV4-2, the J call TRBJ2-6; D tentatively reads TRBD1 or TRBD2 (5 bases each). Germline V CDR1 and CDR2: LGHNA, YNFKEQ. V was clipped by 0 bases and J by 0 bases, with 6 bases between them. There are 16 residues in the CDR3. The CDR3 coding sequence is TGTGCCAGCAGCCAAGATGGGACCTCTGGGGCCAACGTCCTGACTTTC. As protein: CASSQDGTSGANVLTF.

The J gene is TRBJ2-7, the V gene TRBV2; 8 nucleotides align to TRBD1. Germline V CDR1 and CDR2: SNHLY, FYNNEI. V lost 5 bases and J lost 4; bases outside the gene matches: 10. The CDR3 spans 15 residues. This CDR3 is CASSLDRAGPYEQYF. CDR3 nucleotides: TGTGCCAGCAGTCTGGACAGGGCGGGTCCTTACGAGCAGTACTTC.